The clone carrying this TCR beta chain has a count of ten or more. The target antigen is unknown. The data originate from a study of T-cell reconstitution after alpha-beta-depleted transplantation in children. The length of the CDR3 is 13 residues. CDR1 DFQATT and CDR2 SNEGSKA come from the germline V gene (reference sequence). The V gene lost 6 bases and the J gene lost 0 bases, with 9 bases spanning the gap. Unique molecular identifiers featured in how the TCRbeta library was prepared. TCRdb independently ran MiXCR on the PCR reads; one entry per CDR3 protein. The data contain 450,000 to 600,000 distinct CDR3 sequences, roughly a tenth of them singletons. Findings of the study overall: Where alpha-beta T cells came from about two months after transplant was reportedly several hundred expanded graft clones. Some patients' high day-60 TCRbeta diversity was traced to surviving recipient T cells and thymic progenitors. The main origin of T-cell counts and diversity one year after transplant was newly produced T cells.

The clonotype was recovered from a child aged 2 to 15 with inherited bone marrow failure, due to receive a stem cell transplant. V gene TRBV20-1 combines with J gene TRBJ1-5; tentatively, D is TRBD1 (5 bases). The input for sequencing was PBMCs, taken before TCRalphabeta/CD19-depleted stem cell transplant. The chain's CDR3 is CSALTVSNQPQHF. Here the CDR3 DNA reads TGCAGTGCCCTGACAGTTAGCAATCAGCCCCAGCATTTT.